This T cell receptor (beta chain) comes out of a study of blood T cell repertoires in COVID-19. Sequenced by immunoSEQ multiplex PCR; TCRdb stores in-frame clones only, minus some. Counted here are roughly 75,000 clones, around 88% occurring once; the ten biggest clones make up around 6.3%. The CDR3 is 14 residues long. CDR1 and CDR2 (germline): LGHDT, YNNKEL (reference sequence). The V gene lost 4 bases and the J gene lost 1 base, with 10 bases spanning the gap. The sequence derives from a man older than 75 with COVID-19, enrolled during active disease. V usage is TRBV3-1 (or the pseudogene TRBV3-2) and J usage is TRBJ1-1; TRBD1 is a possible D gene (6 bases). Sequenced: peripheral blood. CDR3 in DNA: TGTGCCAGCAGCCGGGGGCGAGGGAACACTGAAGCTTTCTTT. Residues: CASSRGRGNTEAFF.